This T cell receptor beta chain was recorded in a study of CD8 T cells in ankylosing spondylitis. The CDR3 runs to 13 residues. Germline V gene lookup returns CDR1 KGHDR and CDR2 SFDVKD. Trimming removed 7 bases from V and 6 bases from J; junction bases left unmatched: 7. In the case of this clonotype: Its antigen is not known.

TCRdb reprocessed the 5' RACE reads with MiXCR, giving one entry per CDR3 protein. The data hold a few hundred thousand distinct CDR3 sequences, with roughly 13% observed a single time. Study-wide findings and caveats: A TCR beta motif made of fewer than ten highly homologous variants seemed typical of ankylosing spondylitis blood.

This TCR came from a male donor with ankylosing spondylitis. The V call is TRBV24-1, the J call TRBJ2-7; TRBD1 matches 8 bases. The sample comprised blood, either unsorted or a sorted T cell fraction (not recorded which). The CDR3 sequence: CATRGTGLIEQYF. CDR3 nucleotide sequence: TGTGCCACCAGAGGGACAGGTCTTATCGAGCAGTACTTC.